The text below deals with one TCR beta chain. This clone was observed a single time. Its specific antigen is unknown. Per-base qualities were not stored, and no clone one base away is much larger. The immunoSEQ Assay, a bias-controlled multiplex PCR, was used to amplify TCRbeta CDR3 regions from genomic DNA. The paper's processing steps were these. Within the assay, amplification of reference gene primers was used to estimate how many nucleated cells each sample contained. Sequence reads were collapsed and filtered to measure the absolute abundance of every unique TCRbeta CDR3 rearrangement. Productive Simpson clonality was computed per sample as the square root of Simpson's diversity index over productive rearrangements. Sourced from immuneACCESS, this table was stored by TCRdb with only in-frame sequences that have V and J called. A share of the clones is absent; for the studies checked, an unresolved V gene accounts for under half, and the remainder has no known explanation. From that table come the V and J calls and clone size; the DNA was used to work out D and trimming. The sample table holds approximately 150,000 clones, of which approximately 88% were seen once. The ten largest make up about 28% of the sample.

This sample is drawn from a study of blood T cell repertoires in COVID-19 (dated by TCRdb to 2020 to 2022). A note on the overall study: Samples covering the acute and convalescent phases of COVID-19 were provided by collaborators in the United States, Italy and Spain. Deeply sampled blood TCRbeta repertoires from subjects exposed to, actively infected with, or recovered from COVID-19 were included in the dataset. The samples were drawn from the first 160 participants of the ongoing ImmuneRACE study and from under 1,500 subjects provided by 6 global collaborators. Where available, HLA class I and class II types were obtained from metadata supplied by the sample provider rather than from assay-based typing. A freely available public database, intended as a resource for researchers studying the immune response to SARS-CoV-2, is where the repertoires were released. The sample metadata nearly always contained a de-identified subject ID, COVID-19 status, age in years and sex. The prospective study material was composed of cDNA or gDNA derived from T cells, B-cell-depleted T cells, or PBMCs. Study-level results and caveats: The amount of clinical and demographic metadata varied by source and participant and was provided uncurated.

Whole blood was collected in K2EDTA tubes by collaborating institutions according to the institutions' own protocols. For TCRbeta analysis, collaborators shipped samples as frozen whole blood, isolated PBMCs, or DNA extracted from either of those sample types. The sequenced sample was peripheral blood. The sequence came from a human donor in a cohort sampled during active COVID-19.

The nucleotide sequence reads as follows: TGTGCCAGCAGCCCTAACCTGGGACAGCCCTACGAGCAGTACTTC. Translated, this gives CASSPNLGQPYEQYF. The chain is made from TRBV5-4 and TRBJ2-7, and TRBD1 aligns with 7 junction nucleotides. Reading the germline V gene (reference sequence) gives CDR1 SGHNT and CDR2 YYREEE. Here V drops 4 bases and J drops 2 bases, and the junction holds 9 bases not matched to any gene. The CDR3 runs 15 amino acids, cysteine and phenylalanine included. Only the CDR3 DNA stays, 45 bases, in frame from base 1.